This TCR beta chain was identified during a study of blood T cell repertoires in COVID-19. Using immunoSEQ multiplex PCR, the repertoire was profiled, and TCRdb retains in-frame clones only, with some absent. The data hold approximately 85,000 clones, with roughly four fifths observed a single time. This CDR3 is built from 17 residues. V lost 0 bases and J lost 0, with 12 bases in between. From germline, CDR1 is SGHVS and CDR2 FNYEAQ. The clonotype comes from a human donor in a cohort sampled during active COVID-19. What was sequenced was peripheral blood. The chain combines TRBV7-6 with TRBJ2-1; D uncertain. Here the CDR3 reads CASSLAYGSRSYNEQFF. The CDR3 DNA is TGTGCCAGCAGCTTAGCGTACGGGTCCCGCTCCTACAATGAGCAGTTCTTC.